This is a list of T cell receptor beta chains from one sample in a study of identical twins. From the 5' RACE reads, TCRdb called clonotypes with MiXCR, one entry per CDR3 protein. The repertoire consists of 1.5 million to 2 million distinct CDR3 sequences, with about 32% occurring once and the leading ten covering under 0.35%. The sequenced material came from cord blood. Source of these receptors: a newborn girl in good health. Each CDR3 is given with its conserved first and last residue. D genes are given only for firm matches. Clone size, where shown, is once, few, many, or a class for clones that have expanded.

v_call: TRBV5-1
cdr3_length: 13
j_call: TRBJ1-2
clone_size: few
d_call: -
cdr3_aa: CASSLIRPYGYTF
cdr3_nt: TGCGCCAGCAGCTTGATCAGACCCTATGGCTACACCTTC

v_call: TRBV4-2
cdr3_length: 14
j_call: TRBJ2-5
clone_size: -
d_call: -
cdr3_aa: CASSQTRYQETQYF
cdr3_nt: TGTGCCAGCAGCCAGACTAGGTACCAAGAGACCCAGTACTTC

v_call: TRBV14
cdr3_length: 12
j_call: TRBJ2-7
clone_size: few
d_call: -
cdr3_aa: CASSQWSGEQYF
cdr3_nt: TGTGCCAGCAGCCAATGGTCGGGAGAGCAGTACTTC

v_call: TRBV7-8
cdr3_length: 14
j_call: TRBJ2-7
clone_size: many
d_call: -
cdr3_aa: CASSSGRESYEQYF
cdr3_nt: TGTGCCAGCAGCTCGGGACGGGAGTCCTACGAGCAGTACTTC

v_call: TRBV20-1
cdr3_length: 15
j_call: TRBJ2-1
clone_size: -
d_call: TRBD2
cdr3_aa: CSARDPSGPYNEQFF
cdr3_nt: TGCAGTGCTAGAGATCCTAGCGGACCCTACAATGAGCAGTTCTTC

v_call: TRBV2
cdr3_length: 13
j_call: TRBJ2-5
clone_size: -
d_call: -
cdr3_aa: CASSADSQETQYF
cdr3_nt: TGTGCCAGCAGTGCCGACAGTCAAGAGACCCAGTACTTC

v_call: TRBV11-1
cdr3_length: 14
j_call: TRBJ2-1
clone_size: -
d_call: -
cdr3_aa: CASSKIPVGGEQFF
cdr3_nt: TGTGCCAGCAGCAAAATTCCGGTTGGCGGTGAGCAGTTCTTC

v_call: TRBV7-9
cdr3_length: 13
j_call: TRBJ2-3
clone_size: few
d_call: -
cdr3_aa: CASSLMEDGTQYF
cdr3_nt: TGTGCCAGCAGCTTAATGGAGGATGGTACGCAGTATTTT

v_call: TRBV6-5
cdr3_length: 12
j_call: TRBJ1-6
clone_size: few
d_call: -
cdr3_aa: CASSYFFSPLHF
cdr3_nt: TGTGCCAGCAGTTACTTCTTTTCACCCCTCCACTTT

v_call: TRBV9
cdr3_length: 16
j_call: TRBJ2-7
clone_size: few
d_call: TRBD2
cdr3_aa: CASSVRVAGISYEQYF
cdr3_nt: TGTGCCAGCAGCGTAAGGGTAGCGGGGATATCCTACGAGCAGTACTTC

v_call: TRBV2
cdr3_length: 18
j_call: TRBJ1-5
clone_size: -
d_call: -
cdr3_aa: CASTLRASRRIGNQPQHF
cdr3_nt: TGTGCCAGCACCCTCAGGGCCTCTAGGAGAATCGGCAATCAGCCCCAGCATTTT

v_call: TRBV4-1
cdr3_length: 14
j_call: TRBJ2-4
clone_size: -
d_call: -
cdr3_aa: CASSQDTRLEKSYF
cdr3_nt: TGCGCCAGCAGCCAAGATACTAGACTAGAAAAATCGTACTTC

v_call: TRBV20-1
cdr3_length: 14
j_call: TRBJ2-1
clone_size: -
d_call: TRBD2
cdr3_aa: CSAREGLAGAEQFF
cdr3_nt: TGCAGTGCTAGAGAGGGACTAGCGGGAGCCGAGCAGTTCTTC

v_call: TRBV6-1
cdr3_length: 15
j_call: TRBJ2-2
clone_size: -
d_call: -
cdr3_aa: CASGVRVTNAGELFF
cdr3_nt: TGTGCCAGCGGCGTAAGGGTAACCAACGCCGGGGAGCTGTTTTTT

v_call: TRBV7-2
cdr3_length: 16
j_call: TRBJ1-2
clone_size: -
d_call: -
cdr3_aa: CASSLPDGGANYGYTF
cdr3_nt: TGTGCCAGCAGCCTCCCGGATGGGGGAGCTAACTATGGCTACACCTTC

v_call: TRBV4-2
cdr3_length: 14
j_call: TRBJ2-5
clone_size: few
d_call: -
cdr3_aa: CASSPGGKEETQYF
cdr3_nt: TGTGCCAGCAGCCCCGGAGGGAAAGAAGAGACCCAGTACTTC

v_call: TRBV10-3
cdr3_length: 16
j_call: TRBJ2-5
clone_size: -
d_call: TRBD2
cdr3_aa: CAISLGTSRGQETQYF
cdr3_nt: TGTGCCATCAGCCTTGGGACTAGCCGGGGACAAGAGACCCAGTACTTC

v_call: TRBV28
cdr3_length: 13
j_call: TRBJ2-7
clone_size: -
d_call: -
cdr3_aa: CASTVDRAGEQYF
cdr3_nt: TGTGCCAGCACCGTGGACCGGGCAGGGGAGCAGTACTTC

v_call: TRBV11-2
cdr3_length: 17
j_call: TRBJ2-1
clone_size: few
d_call: -
cdr3_aa: CASSSSGRDLPYNEQFF
cdr3_nt: TGTGCCAGCAGCTCATCGGGCCGGGATTTACCCTACAATGAGCAGTTCTTC

v_call: TRBV11-2
cdr3_length: 16
j_call: TRBJ1-2
clone_size: -
d_call: -
cdr3_aa: CASSLGYGGLFSGYTF
cdr3_nt: TGTGCCAGCAGCTTAGGATACGGGGGGCTGTTCTCAGGCTACACCTTC